The 24 T cell receptor beta chains below come from one sample, sequenced in a study of control samples from healthy donors and cancer patients (dated by TCRdb to 2018 to 2021). Receptors were amplified or captured by the immunoSEQ multiplex PCR assay. TCRdb's version of the immuneACCESS table is confined to in-frame rearrangements and falls short of the full clone set. An unresolved V gene accounts for under half of the shortfall where checked; the remainder is of unknown origin. Recorded for this sample are about 92,000 clones; roughly 82% of them occurred a single time. The ten largest clonotypes hold approximately 9.8% of the sample. Source material: blood. Source of these receptors: a woman in her sixties in good health.

The V and J genes are TRBV28 and TRBJ2-7, with 7 bases aligning to TRBD1. CDR3 length equals 15 residues. After removal of 7 bases from V and 1 base from J, the junction contained 10 bases not matched to a gene. The germline CDR1 and CDR2 sequences are MDHEN and SYDVKM. This CDR3 reads CASTLRQGPSYEQYF. In nucleotides, the CDR3 is TGTGCCAGCACACTAAGACAGGGTCCTTCCTACGAGCAGTACTTC. The whole variable domain, remainder taken from reference TRBV28 and TRBJ2-7, is DVKVTQSSRYLVKRTGEKVFLECVQDMDHENMFWYRQDPGLGLRLIYFSYDVKMKEKGDIPEGYSVSREKKERFSLILESASTNQTSMYLCASTLRQGPSYEQYFGPGTRLTVT.

The V and J genes are TRBV29-1 and TRBJ1-1; 10 bases map to TRBD1. This CDR3 spans 13 amino acids. The germline CDR1 and CDR2 sequences are SQVTM and ANQGSEA. The trim removed 7 bases at V and 3 bases at J, leaving 5 bases unmatched. The CDR3 region has the DNA TGCAGCGCAAGACAGGGGGCCGACACTGAAGCTTTCTTT. Amino acids: CSARQGADTEAFF. The whole variable domain, filled in from reference TRBV29-1 and TRBJ1-1, reads SAVISQKPSRDICQRGTSLTIQCQVDSQVTMMFWYRQQPGQSLTLIATANQGSEATYESGFVIDKFPISRPNLTFSTLTVSNMSPEDSSIYLCSARQGADTEAFFGQGTRLTVV.

The V and J genes are TRBV15 and TRBJ1-3; D is unclear. The V end was cut by 5 bases, the J end by 2 bases, with 10 bases between. The germline gives CDR1 LNHNV, CDR2 YYDKDF (reference sequence). CDR3 size: 14 residues. In DNA, the CDR3 is TGTGCCACCAGCCCAAGCACAGCTGGAAACACCATATATTTT. It specifies CATSPSTAGNTIYF. The complete variable domain, with remaining parts taken from reference TRBV15 and TRBJ1-3, reads DAMVIQNPRYQVTQFGKPVTLSCSQTLNHNVMYWYQQKSSQAPKLLFHYYDKDFNNEADTPDNFQSRRPNTSFCFLDIRSPGLGDTAMYLCATSPSTAGNTIYFGEGSWLTVV.

The chain carries TRBV10-1 and TRBJ2-3; tentative D call: TRBD2 (6 bases). V gave up 5 bases and J gave up 2 bases, with 11 bases separating them. The CDR3 totals 14 residues. From germline, CDR1 is WNHNN and CDR2 SYGVQD (reference sequence). Written as DNA, the CDR3 is TGCGCCAGCAGTATCGGGCGGGACACAGATACGCAGTATTTT. Protein sequence: CASSIGRDTDTQYF.

The rearrangement uses TRBV5-1 and TRBJ1-4; 7 bases are a match to TRBD1. Germline CDR1 SGHRS, CDR2 YFSETQ. V lost 4 bases, J lost 0 bases, and 6 bases stayed unmatched. The CDR3 spans 16 residues. The CDR3 reads CASSPDRAATNEKLFF. In DNA, the CDR3 is TGCGCCAGCAGCCCAGACAGGGCAGCAACTAATGAAAAACTGTTTTTT. Complete variable domain (other parts from reference TRBV5-1 and TRBJ1-4): KAGVTQTPRYLIKTRGQQVTLSCSPISGHRSVSWYQQTPGQGLQFLFEYFSETQRNKGNFPGRFSGRQFSNSRSEMNVSTLELGDSALYLCASSPDRAATNEKLFFGSGTQLSVL.

This clone was recorded a few times. V and J are TRBV3-1 (or the pseudogene TRBV3-2) and TRBJ1-6; no firm D call. This CDR3 region has 15 residues. Germline lookup yields CDR1 LGHDT and CDR2 YNNKEL (reference sequence). Trimming took off 4 bases at V and 6 bases at J, with 13 bases between the two ends. This CDR3 is CASSLGRAGNSPLHF. The DNA for the CDR3 is TGTGCCAGCAGCCTCGGAAGAGCGGGTAATTCACCCCTCCACTTT.

This chain joins TRBV6-5 and TRBJ2-1; tentatively, D is TRBD1 (5 bases). The CDR3 sequence is 13 residues long. V gave up 2 bases and J gave up 9 bases, with 11 bases separating them. Germline CDR1 MNHEY, CDR2 SVGAGI. CDR3 in DNA: TGTGCCAGCAGTTACGGGGCCGGGTTTGAGCAGTTCTTC. Translated: CASSYGAGFEQFF.

The chain has TRBV3-1 (or the pseudogene TRBV3-2) and TRBJ2-2; 9 bases map to TRBD2. Germline CDR1 reads LGHDT; CDR2 reads YNNKEL (reference sequence). V was pared by 3 bases and J by 1 base, with 9 bases of the junction left unmatched. The CDR3 length is 18 residues. The CDR3 is CASSHRQRGVGNTGELFF. CDR3 DNA sequence: TGTGCCAGCAGCCACCGTCAGCGGGGGGTAGGGAACACCGGGGAGCTGTTTTTT.

The chain joins TRBV14 to TRBJ1-1; D remains unclear. The V end was cut by 5 bases, the J end by 1 base, with 11 bases between. This CDR3 comprises 14 residues. The germline CDR1 and CDR2 sequences are SGHDN and FVKESK. DNA for the CDR3: TGTGCCAGCAGCGGAGGGCTAAGGAACACTGAAGCTTTCTTT. Its protein product is CASSGGLRNTEAFF.

The chain joins TRBV28 to TRBJ2-7; 13 bases fit TRBD2. The CDR3 sequence is 17 residues long. Germline V lookup: CDR1 MDHEN, CDR2 SYDVKM. Trimming at V came to 5 bases and at J to 3 bases, leaving 10 bases not matched to a gene. Here the CDR3 DNA reads TGTGCCAGCAGTGGCAGCACTAGCGGGAGGGCCCTCTACGAGCAGTACTTC. This encodes CASSGSTSGRALYEQYF.

The chain carries TRBV18 and TRBJ1-3, with D possibly matching TRBD1 (6 bases). CDR1 is KGHSH, CDR2 LQKENI, per germline. V gave up 6 bases and J gave up 8 bases, with 14 bases separating them. The CDR3 sequence is 13 residues long. The CDR3 protein is CASSGDTLYTIYF. The CDR3 DNA is TGTGCCAGCTCGGGGGACACCCTTTACACCATATATTTT.

The V call is TRBV6-1, the J call TRBJ2-7, with D possibly matching TRBD2 (5 bases). The CDR3 covers 16 residues. Germline values: CDR1 MNHNS, CDR2 SASEGT. The V and J ends lost 0 bases and 6 bases respectively, with 18 bases between them. CDR3 DNA: TGTGCCAGCAGTGAAGCTCTGCGAGGGCCGATCGGCGAGCAGTACTTC. This translates into CASSEALRGPIGEQYF.

The chain links TRBV5-1 to TRBJ2-3; TRBD2 aligns across 12 bases. The CDR3 contains 15 residues. Looked up from germline, CDR1 is SGHRS and CDR2 is YFSETQ. V dropped 6 bases and J dropped 4; count of bases not matched to a gene: 6. CDR3 coding DNA: TGCGCCAGCAATCTAGCGGGGGGGCCATCAGATACGCAGTATTTT. Its protein product is CASNLAGGPSDTQYF.

The gene calls are TRBV24-1 and TRBJ1-3; D might be TRBD1 (6 bases). The germline V gene encodes CDR1 KGHDR and CDR2 SFDVKD. Trimming stripped 4 bases from V and 0 bases from J, with 15 bases between. This CDR3 is 17 amino acids long. The CDR3 DNA is TGTGCCACCAGTGAGGGGGGTACAGGGATCTCTGGAAACACCATATATTTT. Its protein product is CATSEGGTGISGNTIYF.

J is TRBJ1-3 and V is TRBV4-3, with D possibly being TRBD1 (5 bases). Trimming removed 0 bases from V and 4 bases from J, with 10 bases in between. CDR3 length: 15 residues. Germline assignment: CDR1 LGHNA and CDR2 YSLEER. Here the CDR3 reads CASSQESRTGNTIYF. CDR3 in DNA: TGCGCCAGCAGCCAAGAATCCAGGACAGGAAACACCATATATTTT.

The rearrangement links TRBV5-1 to TRBJ2-7; TRBD2 aligns across 13 bases. V lost 6 bases and J lost 7; bases outside the gene matches: 10. The CDR3 covers 15 residues. The germline V gene encodes CDR1 SGHRS and CDR2 YFSETQ. CDR3 sequence reads: CASTRTSGGAGEQYF. CDR3 in DNA: TGCGCCAGCACCCGGACTAGCGGGGGCGCAGGGGAGCAGTACTTC.

The chain combines TRBV7-9 with TRBJ1-4; TRBD1 matches at 7 bases. Germline V CDR1 and CDR2: SEHNR, FQNEAQ (reference sequence). Germline trimming cut 3 bases from V and 7 bases from J; bases unmatched to any gene: 5. This CDR3 contains 14 residues. CDR3 protein: CASSFSQGGEKLFF. In DNA, the CDR3 is TGTGCCAGCAGCTTTAGCCAGGGGGGTGAAAAACTGTTTTTT.

A few counts support this clone. The V and J genes are TRBV2 and TRBJ2-1; 16 bases match TRBD2. Germline V lookup: CDR1 SNHLY, CDR2 FYNNEI. The CDR3 totals 17 residues. V shed 6 bases and J 3 bases; nucleotides not matched to a gene: 5. The CDR3 loop reads CASRGTSGRAFYNEQFF. In nucleotides, the CDR3 is TGTGCCAGCAGGGGGACTAGCGGGAGGGCCTTCTACAATGAGCAGTTCTTC.

This clone showed up just a few times. The genes are TRBV18 and TRBJ2-2, with 7 bases lining up with TRBD2. CDR3 length equals 18 residues. Looked up from germline, CDR1 is KGHSH and CDR2 is LQKENI. With 0 bases clipped from V and 7 bases from J, the junction kept 14 bases outside the gene matches. The CDR3 DNA is TGTGCCAGCTCACCACCGGTCGCCTCGCGGGAGTATAGCGGGGAGCTGTTTTTT. This encodes CASSPPVASREYSGELFF. Drawing the rest from reference TRBV18 and TRBJ2-2, the complete variable domain is NAGVMQNPRHLVRRRGQEARLRCSPMKGHSHVYWYRQLPEEGLKFMVYLQKENIIDESGMPKERFSAEFPKEGPSILRIQQVVRGDSAAYFCASSPPVASREYSGELFFGEGSRLTVL.

The rearrangement links TRBV5-6 to TRBJ2-5, with no clear D. This CDR3 contains 15 residues. Looked up from germline, CDR1 is SGHDT and CDR2 is YYEEEE. The V end was cut by 3 bases, the J end by 5 bases, with 17 bases between. The CDR3 loop reads CASSWGSTPSETQYF. In DNA, the CDR3 is TGTGCCAGCAGCTGGGGATCGACACCCAGCGAGACCCAGTACTTC.

The gene calls are TRBV3-1 (or the pseudogene TRBV3-2) and TRBJ1-5; TRBD1 matches 10 bases. The CDR3 extends over 16 amino acids. Germline V CDR1 and CDR2: LGHDT, YNNKEL (reference sequence). The V and J ends lost 3 bases and 6 bases, in that order; junction bases with no gene match: 8. CDR3: CASSHTDRGLSQPQHF. In nucleotides, the CDR3 is TGTGCCAGCAGCCACACGGACAGGGGGTTGAGTCAGCCCCAGCATTTT.

The chain carries TRBV29-1 and TRBJ1-1; tentative D call: TRBD1 (6 bases). CDR1 and CDR2 (germline): SQVTM, ANQGSEA. Trimming removed 6 bases from V and 2 bases from J, with 13 bases in between. CDR3 length: 13 amino acids. In nucleotides, the CDR3 is TGCAGCGTGCTTGACAGGCCAAACACTGAAGCTTTCTTT. Amino acid sequence: CSVLDRPNTEAFF.

The rearrangement links TRBV5-6 to TRBJ2-6; no definite D call. This CDR3 is built from 17 residues. The germline V and J ends were trimmed by 3 bases and 3 bases, with 16 bases remaining between them. Germline V CDR1 and CDR2: SGHDT, YYEEEE. In DNA form, the CDR3 reads TGTGCCAGCAGCTCCCCGGTTCTAAGATTTGGGGCCAACGTCCTGACTTTC. Translated, it gives CASSSPVLRFGANVLTF. Full variable domain (missing parts from reference TRBV5-6 and TRBJ2-6): DAGVTQSPTHLIKTRGQQVTLRCSPKSGHDTVSWYQQALGQGPQFIFQYYEEEERQRGNFPDRFSGHQFPNYSSELNVNALLLGDSALYLCASSSPVLRFGANVLTFGAGSRLTVL.

The CDR3 DNA is TGTGCTAGTGCCCCGGGACAGGGCACAGATACGCAGTATTTT. Translation: CASAPGQGTDTQYF. The chain combines TRBV12-5 with TRBJ2-3; 8 nucleotides line up with TRBD1. Looked up from germline, CDR1 is LGHNT and CDR2 is FRNRAP. J lost 1 base, V lost 7 bases, and 4 bases had no gene match. CDR3 length: 14 amino acids.